The clone carrying this TCR beta chain was seen once. Its target is unknown. The data originate from a study of CD8 T cells in Susac syndrome. Regarding the study as a whole: That the number of individuals in its TCR sequencing and HLA analysis was relatively small was acknowledged by the study.

Negative isolation yielded the CD8+ and CD4+ T cells, while FACS enriched the TEMRA cells. A quantity of about 0.5 to 1 ug RNA underwent reverse transcription using random hexamers. Amplification of TCR beta CDR3 used immunoSEQ multiplex PCR across 54 Vbeta and 13 Jbeta. TCRdb recomputed calls from the immunoSEQ multiplex PCR reads with MiXCR, one row per CDR3 protein. Of 50,000 or so distinct CDR3 sequences listed, roughly 93% are singletons. The junction had 3 bases not matched to a gene; V was cut back by 9 bases and J by 6 bases. The CDR3 runs 14 residues. Per germline, CDR1 SNHLY and CDR2 FYNNEI.

This chain uses TRBV2 with TRBJ2-2, with 14 nucleotides matching TRBD2. This TCR derives from a human donor in good health. Material: CD8+ T cells from PBMCs. CDR3 nucleotide sequence: TGTGCCAGGGGGACTAGCGGGAGACCCGGGGAGCTGTTTTTT. Its protein is CARGTSGRPGELFF.